This T cell receptor beta chain was identified during a study of T-cell reconstitution after alpha-beta-depleted transplantation in children. In germline, CDR1 is LGHNA, CDR2 YSLEER. CDR3 length: 16 amino acids. V was shortened by 0 bases and J by 7 bases, with 15 bases between the two germline ends. As it was prepared, the TCRbeta library received unique molecular identifiers. TCRdb recomputed calls from the PCR reads with MiXCR, one row per CDR3 protein. The sample has about 240,000 distinct CDR3 sequences, around 12% seen once; the top ten hold over 2%. This clonotype was picked up many times. The sequence derives from a human donor who donated a stem cell graft to a child with acute lymphoblastic leukemia. The chain uses TRBV4-3 and TRBJ2-2; the D gene is possibly TRBD1 (5 bases). The material was PBMCs from the stem cell graft donor, obtained from the stem cell graft. The chain's CDR3 is CASSQDRAGWIGELFF. The DNA of the CDR3 is TGCGCCAGCAGCCAAGATAGAGCAGGGTGGATCGGGGAGCTGTTTTTT.